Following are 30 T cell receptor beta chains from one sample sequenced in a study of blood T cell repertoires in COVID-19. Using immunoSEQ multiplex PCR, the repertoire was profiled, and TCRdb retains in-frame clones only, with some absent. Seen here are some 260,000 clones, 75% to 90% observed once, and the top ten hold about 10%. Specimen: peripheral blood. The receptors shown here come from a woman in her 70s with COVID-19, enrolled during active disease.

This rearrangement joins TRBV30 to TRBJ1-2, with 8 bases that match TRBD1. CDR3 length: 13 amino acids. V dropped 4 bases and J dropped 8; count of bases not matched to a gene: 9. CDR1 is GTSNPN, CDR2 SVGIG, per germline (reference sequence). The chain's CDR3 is CAWNLQGERGYTF. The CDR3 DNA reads TGTGCCTGGAACCTACAGGGGGAGCGGGGCTACACCTTC.

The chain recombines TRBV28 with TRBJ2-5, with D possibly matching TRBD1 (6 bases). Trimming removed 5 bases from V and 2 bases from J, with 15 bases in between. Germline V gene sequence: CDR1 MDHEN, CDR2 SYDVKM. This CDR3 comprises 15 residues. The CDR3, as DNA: TGTGCCAGCAGTCCACTAGGACAGCGGCAAGAGACCCAGTACTTC. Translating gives CASSPLGQRQETQYF.

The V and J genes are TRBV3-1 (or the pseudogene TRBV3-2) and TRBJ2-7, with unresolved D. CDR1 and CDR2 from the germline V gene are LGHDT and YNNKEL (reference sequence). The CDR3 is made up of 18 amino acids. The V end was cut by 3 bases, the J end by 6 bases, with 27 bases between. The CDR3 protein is CASSHRIHNSSPSFEQYF. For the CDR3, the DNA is TGTGCCAGCAGCCACCGAATCCATAACAGCTCCCCGAGTTTCGAGCAGTACTTC.

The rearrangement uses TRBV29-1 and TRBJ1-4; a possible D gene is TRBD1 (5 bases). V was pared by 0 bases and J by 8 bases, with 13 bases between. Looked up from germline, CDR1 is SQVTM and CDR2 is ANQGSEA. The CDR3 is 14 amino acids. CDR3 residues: CSVEDPGRGEKLFF. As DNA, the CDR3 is TGCAGCGTTGAAGACCCAGGGCGCGGCGAAAAACTGTTTTTT.

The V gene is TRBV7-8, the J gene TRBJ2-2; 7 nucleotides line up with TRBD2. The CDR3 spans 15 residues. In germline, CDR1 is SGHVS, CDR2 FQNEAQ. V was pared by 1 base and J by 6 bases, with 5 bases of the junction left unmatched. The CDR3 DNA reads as TGTGCCAGCAGCTTAGGGCCCCGGGGGGCCGGGGAGCTGTTTTTT. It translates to CASSLGPRGAGELFF.

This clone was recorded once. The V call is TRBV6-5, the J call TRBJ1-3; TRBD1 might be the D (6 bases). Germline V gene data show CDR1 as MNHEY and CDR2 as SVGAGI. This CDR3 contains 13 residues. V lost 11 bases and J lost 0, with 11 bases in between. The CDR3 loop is CAARGISGNTIYF. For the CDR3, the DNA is TGTGCCGCGAGGGGGATCTCTGGAAACACCATATATTTT.

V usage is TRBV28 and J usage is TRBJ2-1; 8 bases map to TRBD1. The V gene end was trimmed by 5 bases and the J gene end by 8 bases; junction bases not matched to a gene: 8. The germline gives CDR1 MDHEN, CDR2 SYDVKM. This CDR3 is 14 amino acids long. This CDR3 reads CASSKGQGSDEQFF. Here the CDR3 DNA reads TGTGCCAGCAGTAAAGGACAGGGCTCGGATGAGCAGTTCTTC.

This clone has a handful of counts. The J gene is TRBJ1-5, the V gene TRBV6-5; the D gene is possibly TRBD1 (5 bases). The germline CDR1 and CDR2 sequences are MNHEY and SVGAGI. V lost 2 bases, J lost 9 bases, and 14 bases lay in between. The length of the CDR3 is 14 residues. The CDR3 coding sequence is TGTGCCAGCAGTTACCGGCAGGGCCTTTGGCCCCAGCATTTT. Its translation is CASSYRQGLWPQHF.

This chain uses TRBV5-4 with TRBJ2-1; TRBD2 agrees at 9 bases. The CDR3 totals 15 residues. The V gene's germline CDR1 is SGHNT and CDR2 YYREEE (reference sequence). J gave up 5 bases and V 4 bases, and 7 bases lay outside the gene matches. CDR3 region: CASSLGGTSHNEQFF. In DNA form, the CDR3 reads TGTGCCAGCAGCCTGGGCGGGACTAGCCACAATGAGCAGTTCTTC.

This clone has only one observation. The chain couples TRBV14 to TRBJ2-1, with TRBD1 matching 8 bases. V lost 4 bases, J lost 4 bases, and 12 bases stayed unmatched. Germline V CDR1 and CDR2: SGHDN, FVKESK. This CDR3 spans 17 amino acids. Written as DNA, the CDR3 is TGTGCCAGCAGCCTGATCCCTCCTCAGGGGGCGTACAATGAGCAGTTCTTC. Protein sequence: CASSLIPPQGAYNEQFF. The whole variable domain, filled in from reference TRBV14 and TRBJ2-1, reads EAGVTQFPSHSVIEKGQTVTLRCDPISGHDNLYWYRRVMGKEIKFLLHFVKESKQDESGMPNNRFLAERTGGTYSTLKVQPAELEDSGVYFCASSLIPPQGAYNEQFFGPGTRLTVL.

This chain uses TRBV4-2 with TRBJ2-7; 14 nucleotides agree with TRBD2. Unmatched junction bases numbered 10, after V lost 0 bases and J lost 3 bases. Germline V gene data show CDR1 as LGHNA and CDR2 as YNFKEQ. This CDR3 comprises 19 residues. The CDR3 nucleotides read TGTGCCAGCAGCCAAGAAGTGGGGACTAGCGGGAGTAACGTCTACGAGCAGTACTTC. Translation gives CASSQEVGTSGSNVYEQYF.

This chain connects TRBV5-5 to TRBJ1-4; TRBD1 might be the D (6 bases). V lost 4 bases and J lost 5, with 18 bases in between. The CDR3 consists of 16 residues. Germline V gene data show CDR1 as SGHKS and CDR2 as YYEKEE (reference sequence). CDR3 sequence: CASSTNRDMVNEKLFF. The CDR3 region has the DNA TGTGCCAGCAGCACGAACCGGGACATGGTCAATGAAAAACTGTTTTTT.

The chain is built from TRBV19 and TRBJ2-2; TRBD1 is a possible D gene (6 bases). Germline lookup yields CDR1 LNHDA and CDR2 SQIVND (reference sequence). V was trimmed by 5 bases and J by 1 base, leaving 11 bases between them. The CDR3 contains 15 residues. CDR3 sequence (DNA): TGTGCCAGTAGTGGACGACAGGAGAACACCGGGGAGCTGTTTTTT. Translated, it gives CASSGRQENTGELFF.

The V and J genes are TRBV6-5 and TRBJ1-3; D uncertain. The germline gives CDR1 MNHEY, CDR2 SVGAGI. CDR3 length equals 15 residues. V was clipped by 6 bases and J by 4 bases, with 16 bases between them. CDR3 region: CASRGTGMRGNTIYF. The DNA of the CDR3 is TGTGCCAGCAGAGGCACCGGGATGCGGGGAAACACCATATATTTT.

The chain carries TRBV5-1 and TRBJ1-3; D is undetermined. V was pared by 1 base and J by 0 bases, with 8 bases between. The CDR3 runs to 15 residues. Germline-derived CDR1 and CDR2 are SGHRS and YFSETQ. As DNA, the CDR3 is TGCGCCAGCAGCTTGCTAACGGGCTCTGGAAACACCATATATTTT. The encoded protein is CASSLLTGSGNTIYF.

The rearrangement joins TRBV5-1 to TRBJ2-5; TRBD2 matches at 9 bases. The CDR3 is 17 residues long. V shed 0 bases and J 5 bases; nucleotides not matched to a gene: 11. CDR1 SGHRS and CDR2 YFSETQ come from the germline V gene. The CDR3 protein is CASSLAVSGREQETQYF. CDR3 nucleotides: TGCGCCAGCAGCTTGGCAGTTAGCGGGAGAGAGCAGGAGACCCAGTACTTC.

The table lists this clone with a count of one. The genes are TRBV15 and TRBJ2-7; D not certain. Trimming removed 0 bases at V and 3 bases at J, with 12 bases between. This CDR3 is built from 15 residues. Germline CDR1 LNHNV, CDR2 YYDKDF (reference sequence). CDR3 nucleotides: TGTGCCACCAGCAGAGAGTGGGCCAGGAACTACGAGCAGTACTTC. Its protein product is CATSREWARNYEQYF.

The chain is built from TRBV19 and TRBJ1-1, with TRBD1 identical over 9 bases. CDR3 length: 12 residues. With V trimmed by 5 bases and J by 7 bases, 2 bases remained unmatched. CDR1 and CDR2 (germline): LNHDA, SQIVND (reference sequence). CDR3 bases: TGTGCCAGTAGTCGGGGACAGGGTGAAGCTTTCTTT. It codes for CASSRGQGEAFF.

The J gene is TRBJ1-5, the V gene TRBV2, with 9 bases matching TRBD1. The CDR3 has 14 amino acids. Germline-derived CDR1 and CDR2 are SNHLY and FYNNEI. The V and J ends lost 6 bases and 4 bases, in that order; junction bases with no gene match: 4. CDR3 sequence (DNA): TGTGCCAGCAGCGCGGGACAGGGAAATCAGCCCCAGCATTTT. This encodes CASSAGQGNQPQHF.

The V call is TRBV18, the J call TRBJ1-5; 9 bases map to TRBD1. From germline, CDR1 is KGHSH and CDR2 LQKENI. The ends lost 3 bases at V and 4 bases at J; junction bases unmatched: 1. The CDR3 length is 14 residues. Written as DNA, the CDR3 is TGTGCCAGCTCACCGGGACAGGGTAATCAGCCCCAGCATTTT. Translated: CASSPGQGNQPQHF.

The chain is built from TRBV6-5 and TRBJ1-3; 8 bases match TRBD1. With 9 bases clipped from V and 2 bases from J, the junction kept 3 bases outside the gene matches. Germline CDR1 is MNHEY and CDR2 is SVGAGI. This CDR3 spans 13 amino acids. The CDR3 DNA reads TGTGCCAGTGCGGACAGGGCTGGAAACACCATATATTTT. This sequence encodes CASADRAGNTIYF.

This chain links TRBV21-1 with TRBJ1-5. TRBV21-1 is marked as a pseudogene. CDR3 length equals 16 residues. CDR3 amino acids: CASSKCGARYNQPQHF. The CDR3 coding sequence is TGTGCCAGCAGCAAATGCGGGGCGCGTTACAATCAGCCCCAGCATTTT.

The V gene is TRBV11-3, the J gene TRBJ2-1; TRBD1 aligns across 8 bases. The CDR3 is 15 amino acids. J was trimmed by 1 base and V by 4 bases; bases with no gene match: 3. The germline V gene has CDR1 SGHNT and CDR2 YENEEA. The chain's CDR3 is CASSYRQGSYNEQFF. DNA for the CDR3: TGTGCCAGCAGCTACCGACAGGGGTCCTACAATGAGCAGTTCTTC. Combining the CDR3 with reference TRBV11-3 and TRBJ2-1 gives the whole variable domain EAGVVQSPRYKIIEKKQPVAFWCNPISGHNTLYWYLQNLGQGPELLIRYENEEAVDDSQLPKDRFSAERLKGVDSTLKIQPAELGDSAVYLCASSYRQGSYNEQFFGPGTRLTVL.

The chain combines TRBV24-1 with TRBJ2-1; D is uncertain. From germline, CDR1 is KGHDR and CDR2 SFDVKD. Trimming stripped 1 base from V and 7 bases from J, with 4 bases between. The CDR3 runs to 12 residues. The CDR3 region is CATSDFRNEQFF. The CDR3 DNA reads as TGTGCCACCAGTGATTTTCGGAATGAGCAGTTCTTC.

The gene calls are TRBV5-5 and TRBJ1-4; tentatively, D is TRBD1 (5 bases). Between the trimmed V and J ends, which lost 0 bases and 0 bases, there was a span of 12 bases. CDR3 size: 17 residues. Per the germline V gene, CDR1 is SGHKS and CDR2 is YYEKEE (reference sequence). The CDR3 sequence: CASSLDHRIATNEKLFF. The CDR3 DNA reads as TGTGCCAGCAGCTTGGACCACAGGATTGCAACTAATGAAAAACTGTTTTTT.

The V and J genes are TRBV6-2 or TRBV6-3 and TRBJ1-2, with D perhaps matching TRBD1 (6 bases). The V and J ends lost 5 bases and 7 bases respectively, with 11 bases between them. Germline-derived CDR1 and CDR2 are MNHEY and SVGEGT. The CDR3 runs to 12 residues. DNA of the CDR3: TGTGCCAGCAGTCGCGGGGGGGCTGGCTACACCTTC. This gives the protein CASSRGGAGYTF.

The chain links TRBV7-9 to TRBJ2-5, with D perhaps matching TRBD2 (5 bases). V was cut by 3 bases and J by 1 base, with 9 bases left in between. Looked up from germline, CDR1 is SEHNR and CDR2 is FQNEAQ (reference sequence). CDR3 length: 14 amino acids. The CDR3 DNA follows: TGTGCCAGCAGCTTGAGGGTAGCCCAAGAGACCCAGTACTTC. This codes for CASSLRVAQETQYF.

The CDR3 loop reads CAISETGGASNEQFF. In DNA, the CDR3 is TGTGCCATCAGTGAGACAGGGGGCGCGTCGAATGAGCAGTTCTTC. J is TRBJ2-1 and V is TRBV10-3, with 9 bases lining up with TRBD1. V gave up 2 bases and J gave up 7 bases; unmatched junction bases: 6. The CDR3 runs to 15 residues. CDR1 ENHRY and CDR2 SYGVKD come from the germline V gene.

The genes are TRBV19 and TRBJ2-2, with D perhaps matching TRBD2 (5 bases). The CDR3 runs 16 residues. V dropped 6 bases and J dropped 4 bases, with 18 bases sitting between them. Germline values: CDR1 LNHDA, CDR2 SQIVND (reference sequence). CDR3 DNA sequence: TGTGCCAGTAGCCCTCGAGGGCGGAGGACCACCGGGGAGCTGTTTTTT. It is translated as CASSPRGRRTTGELFF.

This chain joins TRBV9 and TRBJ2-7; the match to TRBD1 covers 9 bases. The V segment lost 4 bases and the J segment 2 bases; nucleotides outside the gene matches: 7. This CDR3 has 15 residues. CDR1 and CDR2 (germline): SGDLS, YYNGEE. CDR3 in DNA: TGTGCCAGCAGCCCCCGGGACAGGGAGGCCTACGAGCAGTACTTC. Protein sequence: CASSPRDREAYEQYF.